One sample yielded the 5 T cell receptor beta chains listed below, sequenced in a study of T-cell memory formation after mild COVID-19. TCRdb analysed the 5' RACE reads with MiXCR anew, one entry per CDR3 protein. Among about 210,000 distinct CDR3 sequences listed, approximately 10% were seen once. Sequenced material: PBMCs or a T cell subset sorted from them (not recorded which). These receptors were obtained from a man aged 18 to 30 who had mild COVID-19 (a few samples of this study predate the infection). Cell type and time point are not known.

This clonotype was detected only a few times. CDR3 sequence: CASSVLPGQGFADTQYF. In nucleotides, the CDR3 is TGTGCCAGTAGTGTTCTCCCGGGACAGGGGTTTGCAGATACGCAGTATTTT. This sequence joins TRBV19 and TRBJ2-3; TRBD1 aligns across 10 bases. Germline V gene sequence: CDR1 LNHDA, CDR2 SQIVND (reference sequence). The CDR3 loop spans 17 amino acids. V dropped 5 bases and J dropped 4; count of bases not matched to a gene: 12.

The rearrangement joins TRBV5-1 to TRBJ2-1; tentative D call: TRBD1 (5 bases). The V end was cut by 2 bases, the J end by 4 bases, with 16 bases between. Germline-derived CDR1 and CDR2 are SGHRS and YFSETQ. CDR3 length: 16 residues. This CDR3 reads CASSFLGQGSYNEQFF. CDR3 coding DNA: TGCGCCAGCAGCTTTCTCGGGCAGGGAAGTTACAATGAGCAGTTCTTC.

This clonotype was observed once. This chain joins TRBV7-3 and TRBJ2-1; D is uncertain. Trimming stripped 5 bases from V and 1 base from J, with 21 bases between. The germline V gene encodes CDR1 SGHTA and CDR2 FQGTGA. The CDR3 spans 18 residues. In DNA form, the CDR3 reads TGTGCCAGCAGCGCGACAAGTCGGACGCCTGGTTCCTACAATGAGCAGTTCTTC. Its protein product is CASSATSRTPGSYNEQFF.

This clonotype occurred many times. The V and J genes are TRBV4-3 and TRBJ2-3, with D possibly being TRBD2 (7 bases). CDR3 length: 17 residues. V lost 0 bases and J 9 bases, leaving 22 bases between the germline ends. CDR1 is LGHNA, CDR2 YSLEER, per germline. The CDR3 region is CASSQDQPGGPLTTQYF. The CDR3 DNA follows: TGCGCCAGCAGCCAAGATCAACCCGGGGGGCCTCTCACAACGCAGTATTTT.

V usage is TRBV4-1 and J usage is TRBJ2-1; D uncertain. The V and J ends lost 0 bases and 10 bases respectively, with 13 bases between them. CDR1 and CDR2 from the germline V gene are MGHRA and YSYEKL. The CDR3 extends over 14 amino acids. This chain's CDR3 is CASSQDQNKPEQFF. CDR3 in DNA: TGCGCCAGCAGCCAAGATCAGAACAAACCGGAGCAGTTCTTC.